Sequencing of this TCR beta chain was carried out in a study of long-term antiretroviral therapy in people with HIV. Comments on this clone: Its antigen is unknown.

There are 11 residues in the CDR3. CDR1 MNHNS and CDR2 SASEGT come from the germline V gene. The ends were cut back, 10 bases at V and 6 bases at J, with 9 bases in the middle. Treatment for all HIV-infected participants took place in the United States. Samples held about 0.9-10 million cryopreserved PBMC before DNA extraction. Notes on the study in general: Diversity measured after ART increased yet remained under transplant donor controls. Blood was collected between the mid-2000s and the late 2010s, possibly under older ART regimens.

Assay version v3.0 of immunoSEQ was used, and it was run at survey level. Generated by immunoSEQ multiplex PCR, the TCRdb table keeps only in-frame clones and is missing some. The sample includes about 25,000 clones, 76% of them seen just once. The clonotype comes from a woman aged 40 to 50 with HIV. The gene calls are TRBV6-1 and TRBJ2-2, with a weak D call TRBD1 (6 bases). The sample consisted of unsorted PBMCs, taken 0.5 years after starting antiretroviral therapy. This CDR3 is CANEGAGELFF. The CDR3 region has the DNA TGTGCCAACGAGGGGGCCGGGGAGCTGTTTTTT.